The 10 T cell receptor beta chains listed next were all sequenced from one sample in a study of T cells in Graves' hyperthyroidism and ophthalmopathy. The source material, RNA transcripts, was used to amplify TCR beta CDR3 regions. Primed by the HTBI set, a first-round RT-PCR was run on the TCR CDR3. MiXCR, applied by TCRdb to the multiplex PCR reads, yields one record per CDR3 protein. The data show hundreds of thousands of distinct CDR3 sequences, 20% to 25% seen once. The sequenced sample was blood. These receptors were obtained from a man between 50 and 59 years old with Graves' hyperthyroidism.

As regards this clonotype: A much larger clone lies one base from this, so it may be a read error. This chain links TRBV4-1 with TRBJ2-2, with D possibly being TRBD1 or TRBD2 (5 bases each). Trimming removed 0 bases from V and 6 bases from J, with 20 bases in between. This CDR3 comprises 18 residues. CDR1 is MGHRA and CDR2 is YSYEKL in the germline V gene. In nucleotides, the CDR3 is TGCGCCAGCAGCCAAGATGGGGGAGCGAGAGTCTTCTCCGGGGAGCTGTTTTTT. It specifies CASSQDGGARVFSGELFF.

The rearrangement joins TRBV12-3 or TRBV12-4 to TRBJ2-7; D is ambiguous. Trimming shortened V by 3 bases and J by 5 bases, and 14 bases separated the two germline ends. The CDR3 is made up of 14 amino acids. The chain's CDR3 is CASSFLGRVNEQYF. CDR3 bases: TGTGCCAGCAGTTTTCTAGGTCGGGTCAACGAGCAGTACTTC.

This clonotype was observed a few times. This chain connects TRBV20-1 to TRBJ2-3; a possible D gene is TRBD1 (5 bases). CDR1 and CDR2 (germline): DFQATT, SNEGSKA (reference sequence). The CDR3 is 15 amino acids. V was trimmed by 4 bases and J by 0 bases, leaving 14 bases between them. In DNA form, the CDR3 reads TGCAGTGCTATCGACAGCCATACTAGCACAGATACGCAGTATTTT. It is translated as CSAIDSHTSTDTQYF.

As concerns this clonotype: This may stem from a read error, because a much larger clone lies one nucleotide away. V usage is TRBV20-1 and J usage is TRBJ2-1; 8 positions match TRBD2. The CDR3 contains 17 residues. Germline CDR1 and CDR2: DFQATT and SNEGSKA (reference sequence). The junction had 13 bases not matched to a gene; V was cut back by 6 bases and J by 0 bases. The CDR3 sequence is CSAQITSGTSSYNEQFF. In DNA, the CDR3 is TGCAGTGCCCAGATTACTAGCGGTACTAGCTCCTACAATGAGCAGTTCTTC.

This clonotype was picked up many times. The gene calls are TRBV6-1 and TRBJ2-5; 14 nucleotides agree with TRBD2. V trimming: 5 bases; J trimming: 5 bases; junction bases outside the gene matches: 1. This CDR3 is 14 amino acids long. The germline V gene has CDR1 MNHNS and CDR2 SASEGT. The CDR3 is CASSRLAGGETQYF. DNA of the CDR3: TGTGCCAGCAGTCGACTAGCGGGAGGGGAGACCCAGTACTTC.

V and J are TRBV6-2 or TRBV6-3 and TRBJ2-7; TRBD2 might be the D (6 bases). CDR1 is MNHEY, CDR2 SVGEGT, per germline. The CDR3 consists of 14 residues. With 2 bases removed from V and 5 bases from J, the gap between germline ends came to 13 bases. Here the CDR3 DNA reads TGTGCCAGCAGTTACGGGACTCGAATTGACGAGCAGTACTTC. Its protein is CASSYGTRIDEQYF.

A few counts support this clonotype. CDR3 sequence reads: CASSLEGTSGRSYNEQFF. In DNA, the CDR3 is TGTGCCAGCAGCTTAGAGGGGACTAGCGGGAGATCATACAATGAGCAGTTCTTC. The V and J genes are TRBV13 and TRBJ2-1; TRBD2 aligns across 14 bases. V trimming: 1 base; J trimming: 4 bases; junction bases outside the gene matches: 6. The length of the CDR3 is 18 residues. Germline V gene lookup returns CDR1 PRHDT and CDR2 FYEKMQ (reference sequence).

A few counts support this clonotype. The chain links TRBV7-8 to TRBJ2-1; maybe TRBD2 (6 bases). Germline lookup yields CDR1 SGHVS and CDR2 FQNEAQ. V was trimmed by 4 bases and J by 7 bases, leaving 23 bases between them. The CDR3 loop spans 17 amino acids. The chain's CDR3 is CASSWGWVGEEGNEQFF. Written as DNA, the CDR3 is TGTGCCAGCAGCTGGGGATGGGTGGGAGAGGAGGGAAATGAGCAGTTCTTC. Full variable domain (rest looked up from reference TRBV7-8 and TRBJ2-1): GAGVSQSPRYKVAKRGQDVALRCDPISGHVSLFWYQQALGQGPEFLTYFQNEAQLDKSGLPSDRFFAERPEGSVSTLKIQRTQQEDSAVYLCASSWGWVGEEGNEQFFGPGTRLTVL.

This clonotype was seen more than once but under ten times. The chain joins TRBV9 to TRBJ2-5; 8 positions match TRBD2. CDR1 is SGDLS and CDR2 is YYNGEE in the germline V gene. There are 14 residues in the CDR3. V trimming: 3 bases; J trimming: 2 bases; junction bases outside the gene matches: 3. The CDR3 coding sequence is TGTGCCAGCAGCGCTGGGACTAGACAAGAGACCCAGTACTTC. Its translation: CASSAGTRQETQYF.

This clonotype was seen a handful of times. The J gene is TRBJ2-7, the V gene TRBV5-1, with D maybe TRBD1 (6 bases). This CDR3 spans 15 amino acids. From germline, CDR1 is SGHRS and CDR2 YFSETQ. The germline V and J ends were trimmed by 6 bases and 2 bases, with 18 bases remaining between them. As DNA, the CDR3 is TGCGCCAGCAAAGTTCGTGAGGGGGTCGCCTACGAGCAGTACTTC. Protein product: CASKVREGVAYEQYF. The full variable domain, completed using reference TRBV5-1 and TRBJ2-7, is KAGVTQTPRYLIKTRGQQVTLSCSPISGHRSVSWYQQTPGQGLQFLFEYFSETQRNKGNFPGRFSGRQFSNSRSEMNVSTLELGDSALYLCASKVREGVAYEQYFGPGTRLTVT.